These 20 T cell receptor beta chains share one sample of origin, sequenced in a study of CXCR3-negative and CXCR3-positive naive CD8 T cells. The TRB libraries of cDNA were built by UMI-labeled 5' RACE. TCRdb re-analyzed the 5' RACE reads; it lists each CDR3 protein once, without DNA. Its table records around 63,000 distinct CDR3 sequences. Overall study findings and caveats: For CXCR3-positive naive cells, TRB CDR3s were more hydrophobic than those of CXCR3-negative naive cells.

These receptors' targets are unknown. Sequences were obtained from naive CXCR3+ CD8+ T cells from blood. The subset is: CD45RO-CCR7+CD27+CD95- naive CD8+ T cells expressing CXCR3 (TNR3+). The receptor set was obtained from a human donor in good health. Some clones in this sample may be carry-over from other donors' samples.

The V and J genes are TRBV7-2 and TRBJ2-5. From germline, CDR1 is SGHTA and CDR2 FQGNSA. The CDR3 runs to 16 residues. The CDR3 sequence is CASSLVGRRSQETQYF.

The V call is TRBV7-8, the J call TRBJ2-1. The CDR3 covers 12 residues. Looked up from germline, CDR1 is SGHVS and CDR2 is FQNEAQ. CDR3: CASSLVLVEQFF.

The V call is TRBV29-1, the J call TRBJ2-7; the TCRdb D gene call, TRBD1, has no DNA to confirm it. In germline, CDR1 is SQVTM, CDR2 ANQGSEA. The CDR3 contains 13 residues. The CDR3 loop reads CSGTGTDTYEQYF.

The chain joins TRBV5-1 to TRBJ2-2; TCRdb calls TRBD2, which cannot be checked without DNA. The CDR3 extends over 15 amino acids. CDR1 SGHRS and CDR2 YFSETQ come from the germline V gene. The CDR3 here is CASSLEAVGTGELFF.

The chain uses TRBV5-4 and TRBJ2-1; the D call from TCRdb, TRBD1, cannot be confirmed without DNA. Germline V gene sequence: CDR1 SGHNT, CDR2 YYREEE (reference sequence). The CDR3 is 13 amino acids. The CDR3 sequence: CASSLWDSNEQFF.

This chain links TRBV20-1 with TRBJ2-7; TCRdb lists TRBD1, though no DNA is available to test this call. Germline CDR1 reads DFQATT; CDR2 reads SNEGSKA (reference sequence). This CDR3 has 14 residues. This chain's CDR3 is CSARLSQGLEEQYF.

The chain employs TRBV7-9 and TRBJ2-5; TCRdb calls TRBD1, which cannot be checked without DNA. The CDR3 has 17 residues. Germline CDR1 and CDR2: SEHNR and FQNEAQ (reference sequence). The CDR3 region is CASSSIGQGAVEETQYF.

The chain recombines TRBV7-3 with TRBJ2-7; with no DNA, the TCRdb D assignment of TRBD1 cannot be verified. CDR1 is SGHTA and CDR2 is FQGTGA in the germline V gene. CDR3 length: 14 amino acids. CDR3: CASSLLGTGYEQYF.

This sequence joins TRBV11-2 and TRBJ2-3. This CDR3 is 14 amino acids long. Germline CDR1 reads SGHAT; CDR2 reads FQNNGV. CDR3 sequence reads: CASSLVASGDTQYF.

The V and J genes are TRBV28 and TRBJ1-3; TCRdb gives TRBD1 as the D gene, but with no DNA this cannot be confirmed. In germline, CDR1 is MDHEN, CDR2 SYDVKM. This CDR3 has 18 amino acids. This CDR3 is CASAPRELLHSSGNTIYF.

The chain couples TRBV7-6 to TRBJ2-7. The germline CDR1 and CDR2 sequences are SGHVS and FNYEAQ. CDR3 length equals 16 residues. CDR3 region: CASSPSGETPGYEQYF.

The CDR3 is CASRIAADTQYF. The chain links TRBV5-1 to TRBJ2-3. This CDR3 region has 12 residues. Germline-derived CDR1 and CDR2 are SGHRS and YFSETQ.

V gene TRBV5-1 combines with J gene TRBJ2-1; as DNA is missing, the TRBD1 call by TCRdb cannot be tested. The CDR3 runs 15 residues. Germline V gene sequence: CDR1 SGHRS, CDR2 YFSETQ. CDR3 loop: CASSSGTGGGDEQFF. Looking up the rest from reference TRBV5-1 and TRBJ2-1 gives the full variable domain: KAGVTQTPRYLIKTRGQQVTLSCSPISGHRSVSWYQQTPGQGLQFLFEYFSETQRNKGNFPGRFSGRQFSNSRSEMNVSTLELGDSALYLCASSSGTGGGDEQFFGPGTRLTVL.

The CDR3 loop reads CASSLVAGLREQYF. V and J are TRBV5-6 and TRBJ2-7; TCRdb names TRBD2, which stays unverified in the absence of DNA. CDR1 and CDR2 (germline): SGHDT, YYEEEE. The CDR3 consists of 14 residues.

The chain recombines TRBV29-1 with TRBJ1-1. The CDR3 is 11 amino acids. Germline CDR1 is SQVTM and CDR2 is ANQGSEA. The CDR3 loop is CSVELGTEAFF.

The chain uses TRBV7-6 and TRBJ1-5; TCRdb calls TRBD1, which cannot be checked without DNA. The CDR3 contains 16 residues. The germline CDR1 and CDR2 sequences are SGHVS and FNYEAQ. The CDR3 is CASSSTPGSINQPQHF.

The V call is TRBV7-2, the J call TRBJ2-7; TCRdb names TRBD2, which stays unverified in the absence of DNA. The CDR3 contains 16 residues. Germline lookup yields CDR1 SGHTA and CDR2 FQGNSA. This CDR3 is CASSPGLAGGPYEQYF.

J is TRBJ2-7 and V is TRBV27; the D call of TRBD1 rests on TCRdb alone, since no DNA is present to check it. Germline V gene sequence: CDR1 MNHEY, CDR2 SMNVEV (reference sequence). CDR3 length: 17 amino acids. CDR3 protein: CASSFQMIGTGTYEQYF.

V is TRBV2 and J is TRBJ2-3; TCRdb outputs TRBD1, but without DNA this stays unchecked. Germline V lookup: CDR1 SNHLY, CDR2 FYNNEI. The CDR3 loop spans 14 amino acids. CDR3 loop: CASSGGGSTDTQYF.

This chain's CDR3 is CASSLAGGEAEAFF. V gene TRBV5-4 combines with J gene TRBJ1-1; as DNA is missing, the TRBD1 call by TCRdb cannot be tested. Germline CDR1 and CDR2: SGHNT and YYREEE (reference sequence). CDR3 length equals 14 residues.